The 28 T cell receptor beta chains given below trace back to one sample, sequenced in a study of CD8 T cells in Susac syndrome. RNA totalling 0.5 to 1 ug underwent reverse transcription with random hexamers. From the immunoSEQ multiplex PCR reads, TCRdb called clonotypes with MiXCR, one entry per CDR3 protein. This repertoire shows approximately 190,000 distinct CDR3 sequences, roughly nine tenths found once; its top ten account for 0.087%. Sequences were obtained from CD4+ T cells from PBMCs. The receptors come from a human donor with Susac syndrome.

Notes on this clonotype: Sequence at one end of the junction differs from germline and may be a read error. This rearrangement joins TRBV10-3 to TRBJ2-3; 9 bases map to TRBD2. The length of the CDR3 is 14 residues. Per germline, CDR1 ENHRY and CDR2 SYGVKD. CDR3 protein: CAISESGRLAGPSF. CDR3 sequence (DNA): TGTGCCATCAGTGAGTCGGGTAGGCTAGCGGGACCCTCTTTT.

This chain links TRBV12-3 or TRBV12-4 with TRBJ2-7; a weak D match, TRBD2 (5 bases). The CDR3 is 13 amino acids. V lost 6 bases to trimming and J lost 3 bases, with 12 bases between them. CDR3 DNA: TGTGCCAGCAGCCCTCTAGCCCTCTACGAGCAGTACTTC. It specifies CASSPLALYEQYF.

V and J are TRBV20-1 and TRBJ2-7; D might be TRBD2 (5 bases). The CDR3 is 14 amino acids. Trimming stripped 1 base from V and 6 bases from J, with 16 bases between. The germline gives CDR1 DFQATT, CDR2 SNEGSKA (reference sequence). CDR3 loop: CSARAPDGIGEQYF. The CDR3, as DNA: TGCAGTGCTAGAGCCCCGGACGGGATTGGCGAGCAGTACTTC.

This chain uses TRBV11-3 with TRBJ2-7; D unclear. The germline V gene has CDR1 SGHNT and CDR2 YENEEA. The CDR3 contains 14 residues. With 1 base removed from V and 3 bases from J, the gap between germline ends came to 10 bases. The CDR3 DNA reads TGTGCCAGCAGCTTAGGGCTGGGAAACTACGAGCAGTACTTC. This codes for CASSLGLGNYEQYF.

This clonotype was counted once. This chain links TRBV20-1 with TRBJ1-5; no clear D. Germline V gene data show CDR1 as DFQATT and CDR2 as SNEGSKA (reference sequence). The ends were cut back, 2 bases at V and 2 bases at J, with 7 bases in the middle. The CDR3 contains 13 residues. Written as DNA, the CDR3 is TGCAGTGCTAGAAACATCCGCAATCAGCCCCAGCATTTT. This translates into CSARNIRNQPQHF.

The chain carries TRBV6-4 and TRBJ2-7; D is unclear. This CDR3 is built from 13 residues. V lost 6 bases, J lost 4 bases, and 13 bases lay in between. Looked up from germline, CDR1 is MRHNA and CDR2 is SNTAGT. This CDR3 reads CASSLRLYYEQYF. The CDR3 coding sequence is TGTGCCAGCAGCCTCAGGTTATATTACGAGCAGTACTTC.

The CDR3 here is CASSFLTSPDTQYF. The CDR3 nucleotides are TGCGCCAGCAGCTTTCTAACTAGCCCAGATACGCAGTATTTT. This chain links TRBV5-1 with TRBJ2-3, with a weak D call TRBD2 (6 bases). Germline CDR1 and CDR2: SGHRS and YFSETQ. Trimming removed 2 bases at V and 4 bases at J, with 11 bases between. This CDR3 has 14 amino acids.

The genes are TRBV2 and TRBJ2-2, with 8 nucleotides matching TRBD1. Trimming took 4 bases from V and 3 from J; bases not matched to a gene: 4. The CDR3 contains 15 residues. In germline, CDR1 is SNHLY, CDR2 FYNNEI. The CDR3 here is CASSAQGAYTGELFF. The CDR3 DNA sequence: TGTGCCAGCAGTGCGCAGGGGGCGTACACCGGGGAGCTGTTTTTT.

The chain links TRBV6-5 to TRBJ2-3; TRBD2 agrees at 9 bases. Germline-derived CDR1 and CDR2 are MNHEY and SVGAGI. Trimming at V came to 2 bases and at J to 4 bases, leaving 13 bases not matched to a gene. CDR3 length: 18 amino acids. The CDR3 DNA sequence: TGTGCCAGCAGTTACCCGAAGGTCTGGCGGGGGGGCTCAGATACGCAGTATTTT. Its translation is CASSYPKVWRGGSDTQYF.

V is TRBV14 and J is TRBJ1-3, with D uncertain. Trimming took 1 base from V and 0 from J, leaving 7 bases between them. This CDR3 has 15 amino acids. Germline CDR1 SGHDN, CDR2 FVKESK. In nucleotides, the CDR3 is TGTGCCAGCAGCCAAGCAAGCCTCTCTGGAAACACCATATATTTT. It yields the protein CASSQASLSGNTIYF.

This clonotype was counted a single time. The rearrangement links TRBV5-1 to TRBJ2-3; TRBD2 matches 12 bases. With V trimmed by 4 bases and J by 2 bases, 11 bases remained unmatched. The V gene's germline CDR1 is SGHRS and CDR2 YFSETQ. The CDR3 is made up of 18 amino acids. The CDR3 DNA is TGCGCCAGCAGCCAACCCCAGACTAGCGGGAGTGTCACAGATACGCAGTATTTT. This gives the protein CASSQPQTSGSVTDTQYF.

The CDR3 is CASSLGAQETQYF. CDR3 in DNA: TGTGCCAGCAGCTTGGGGGCCCAAGAGACCCAGTACTTC. The chain recombines TRBV5-4 with TRBJ2-5; the D is unclear. Germline CDR1 and CDR2: SGHNT and YYREEE (reference sequence). There are 13 residues in the CDR3. Trimming shortened V by 0 bases and J by 1 base, and 4 bases separated the two germline ends.

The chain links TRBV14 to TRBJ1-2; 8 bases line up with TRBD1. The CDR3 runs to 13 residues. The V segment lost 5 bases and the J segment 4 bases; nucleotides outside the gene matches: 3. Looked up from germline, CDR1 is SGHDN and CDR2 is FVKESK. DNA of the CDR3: TGTGCCAGCAGCGTCGACAGGGGCTATGGCTACACCTTC. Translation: CASSVDRGYGYTF.

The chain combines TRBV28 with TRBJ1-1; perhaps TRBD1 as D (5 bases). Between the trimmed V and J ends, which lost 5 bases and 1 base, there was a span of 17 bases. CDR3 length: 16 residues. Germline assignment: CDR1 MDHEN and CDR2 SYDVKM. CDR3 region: CASSEAQGPTNTEAFF. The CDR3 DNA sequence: TGTGCCAGCAGTGAGGCCCAGGGTCCCACGAACACTGAAGCTTTCTTT.

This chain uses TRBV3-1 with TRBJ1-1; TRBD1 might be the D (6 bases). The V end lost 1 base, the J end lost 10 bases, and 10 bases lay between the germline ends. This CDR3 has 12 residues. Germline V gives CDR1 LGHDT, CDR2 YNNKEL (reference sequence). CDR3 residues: CASSQADRVAFF. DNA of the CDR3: TGTGCCAGCAGCCAAGCGGACAGAGTAGCTTTCTTT.

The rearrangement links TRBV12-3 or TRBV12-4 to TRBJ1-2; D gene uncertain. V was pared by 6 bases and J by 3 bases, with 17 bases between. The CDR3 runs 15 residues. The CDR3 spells CASSNLQQYYYGYTF. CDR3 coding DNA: TGTGCCAGCAGCAACCTCCAACAGTACTACTATGGCTACACCTTC.

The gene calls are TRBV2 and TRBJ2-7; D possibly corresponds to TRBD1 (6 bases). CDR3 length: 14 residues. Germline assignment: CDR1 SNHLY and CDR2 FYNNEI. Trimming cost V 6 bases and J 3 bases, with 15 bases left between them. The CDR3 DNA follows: TGTGCCAGCAGGACCGGGACACCAGACTACGAGCAGTACTTC. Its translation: CASRTGTPDYEQYF.

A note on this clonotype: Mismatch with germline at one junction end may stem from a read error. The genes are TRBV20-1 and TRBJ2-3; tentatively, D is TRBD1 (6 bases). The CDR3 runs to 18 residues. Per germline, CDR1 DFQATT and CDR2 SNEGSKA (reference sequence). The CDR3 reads CSARDRGNSRASTDSQYF. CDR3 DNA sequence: TGCAGTGCTAGAGACAGGGGAAATTCCCGTGCTAGCACAGATTCGCAGTATTTT.

The CDR3 protein is CASSLQGTQETQYF. CDR3 in DNA: TGTGCCAGCAGCTTGCAGGGGACCCAAGAGACCCAGTACTTC. This chain connects TRBV7-9 to TRBJ2-5, with a tentative D call TRBD1 (6 bases). The V and J ends lost 3 bases and 1 base respectively, with 9 bases between them. Germline CDR1 reads SEHNR; CDR2 reads FQNEAQ (reference sequence). CDR3 size: 14 residues. Full variable domain (remainder filled in from reference TRBV7-9 and TRBJ2-5): DTGVSQNPRHKITKRGQNVTFRCDPISEHNRLYWYRQTLGQGPEFLTYFQNEAQLEKSRLLSDRFSAERPKGSFSTLEIQRTEQGDSAMYLCASSLQGTQETQYFGPGTRLLVL.

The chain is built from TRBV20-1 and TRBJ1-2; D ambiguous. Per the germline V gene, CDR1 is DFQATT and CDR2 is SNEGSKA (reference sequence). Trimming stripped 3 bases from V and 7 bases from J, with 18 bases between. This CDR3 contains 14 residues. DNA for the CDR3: TGCAGTGCTAGGGGTCGAGAAAACCTTGGTGGCTACACCTTC. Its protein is CSARGRENLGGYTF.

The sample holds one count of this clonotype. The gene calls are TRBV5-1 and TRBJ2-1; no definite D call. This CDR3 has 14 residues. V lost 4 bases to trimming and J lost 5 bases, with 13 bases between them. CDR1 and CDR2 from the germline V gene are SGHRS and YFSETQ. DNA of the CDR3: TGCGCCAGCAGCATACTGACGGACCACAATGAGCAGTTCTTC. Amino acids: CASSILTDHNEQFF.

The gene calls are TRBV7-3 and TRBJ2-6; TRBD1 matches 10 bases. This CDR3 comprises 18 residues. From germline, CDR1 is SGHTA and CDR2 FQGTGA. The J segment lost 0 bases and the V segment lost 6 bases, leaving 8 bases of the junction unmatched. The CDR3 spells CASSYRDRGRSGANVLTF. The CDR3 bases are TGTGCCAGCAGTTACCGGGACAGGGGTCGCTCTGGGGCCAACGTCCTGACTTTC.

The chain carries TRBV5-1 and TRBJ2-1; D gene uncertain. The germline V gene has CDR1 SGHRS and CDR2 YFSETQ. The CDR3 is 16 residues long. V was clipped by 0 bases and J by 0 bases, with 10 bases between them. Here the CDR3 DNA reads TGCGCCAGCAGCTTGGCGGCCTCGAGCTCCTACAATGAGCAGTTCTTC. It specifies CASSLAASSSYNEQFF.

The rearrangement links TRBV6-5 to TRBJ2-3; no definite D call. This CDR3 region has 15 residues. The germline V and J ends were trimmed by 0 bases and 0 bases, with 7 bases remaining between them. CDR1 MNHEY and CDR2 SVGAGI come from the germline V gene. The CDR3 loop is CASSYSTWSTDTQYF. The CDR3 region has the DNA TGTGCCAGCAGTTACTCGACATGGAGCACAGATACGCAGTATTTT.

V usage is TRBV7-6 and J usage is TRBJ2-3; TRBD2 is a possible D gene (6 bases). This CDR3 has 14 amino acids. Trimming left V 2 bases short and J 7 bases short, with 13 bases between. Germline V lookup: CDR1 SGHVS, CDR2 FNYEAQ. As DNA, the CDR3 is TGTGCCAGCAGCTTATCGGGGGATGTAAATACGCAGTATTTT. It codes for CASSLSGDVNTQYF.

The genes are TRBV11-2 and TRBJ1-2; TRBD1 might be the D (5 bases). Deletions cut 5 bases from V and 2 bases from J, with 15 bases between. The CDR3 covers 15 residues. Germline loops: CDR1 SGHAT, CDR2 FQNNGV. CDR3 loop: CASSNAIRDNYGYTF. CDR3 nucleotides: TGTGCCAGCAGCAATGCAATCAGGGACAACTATGGCTACACCTTC.

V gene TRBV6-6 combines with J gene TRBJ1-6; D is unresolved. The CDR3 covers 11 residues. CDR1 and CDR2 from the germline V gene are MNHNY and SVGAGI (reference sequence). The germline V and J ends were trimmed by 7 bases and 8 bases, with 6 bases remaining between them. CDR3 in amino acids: CASKMDSPLHF. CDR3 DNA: TGTGCCAGCAAAATGGATTCACCCCTCCACTTT.

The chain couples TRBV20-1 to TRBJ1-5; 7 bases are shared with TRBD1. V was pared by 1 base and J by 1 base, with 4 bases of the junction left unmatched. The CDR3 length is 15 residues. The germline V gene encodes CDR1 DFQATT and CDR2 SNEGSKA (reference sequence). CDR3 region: CSARGTGRSNQPQHF. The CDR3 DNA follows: TGCAGTGCTAGAGGGACAGGCCGCAGCAATCAGCCCCAGCATTTT.